The 3 T cell receptor beta chains presented below share a single source sample, sequenced in a study of blood T cell repertoires in COVID-19. The method was immunoSEQ multiplex PCR; TCRdb's version includes in-frame clones alone and lacks a portion of them. Here the sample spans about 62,000 clones, 85% to 90% being singletons. Sequenced sample: peripheral blood. The receptors were gathered from a man aged 70 or older with acute or convalescent COVID-19.

V and J are TRBV27 and TRBJ1-2, with 7 positions matching TRBD1. The CDR3 runs to 13 residues. Germline V gives CDR1 MNHEY, CDR2 SMNVEV (reference sequence). V shed 3 bases and J 8 bases; nucleotides not matched to a gene: 6. The CDR3 DNA reads as TGTGCCAGCAGTTTCTCAGACAGGGACGGCTACACCTTC. This codes for CASSFSDRDGYTF.

The J gene is TRBJ2-3, the V gene TRBV19, with TRBD1 matching over 11 bases. This CDR3 region has 15 residues. Germline CDR1 LNHDA, CDR2 SQIVND (reference sequence). Germline trimming cut 5 bases from V and 7 bases from J; bases unmatched to any gene: 8. CDR3 DNA sequence: TGTGCCAGTAGTGGTCCGGGACAGGGGGTTTATACGCAGTATTTT. Translated, it gives CASSGPGQGVYTQYF.

This chain connects TRBV7-2 to TRBJ2-1, with D uncertain. This CDR3 has 16 amino acids. CDR1 SGHTA and CDR2 FQGNSA come from the germline V gene. V gave up 4 bases and J gave up 0 bases, with 13 bases separating them. The CDR3 DNA is TGTGCCAGCAGCTCGAGACTGTCGAGCTCCTACAATGAGCAGTTCTTC. It translates to CASSSRLSSSYNEQFF.